This T cell receptor (beta chain) was documented in a study of T cell responses to AZD1222 COVID-19 vaccine. Concerning this clone: Its target is not known.

V was clipped by 2 bases and J by 5 bases, with 9 bases between them. The CDR3 extends over 13 amino acids. Looked up from germline, CDR1 is MNHEY and CDR2 is SVGAGI. Libraries were prepared by immunoSEQ multiplex PCR; TCRdb keeps only in-frame clonotypes and omits some of them. The repertoire holds roughly 150,000 clones, with approximately 88% as singletons. Study-level results: In the spike-specific TCR repertoire, nearly half reportedly target unmutated variant regions. Recipients of AZD1222 seropositive at baseline numbered only 5 to 7.

The V gene is TRBV6-5, the J gene TRBJ2-5; D is unresolved. This sequence originates from an adult in good health. The sample here was peripheral blood, taken on day 0 of MenACWY control vaccination. The CDR3 spells CASSYPVGETQYF. DNA for the CDR3: TGTGCCAGCAGTTACCCCGTTGGGGAGACCCAGTACTTC.